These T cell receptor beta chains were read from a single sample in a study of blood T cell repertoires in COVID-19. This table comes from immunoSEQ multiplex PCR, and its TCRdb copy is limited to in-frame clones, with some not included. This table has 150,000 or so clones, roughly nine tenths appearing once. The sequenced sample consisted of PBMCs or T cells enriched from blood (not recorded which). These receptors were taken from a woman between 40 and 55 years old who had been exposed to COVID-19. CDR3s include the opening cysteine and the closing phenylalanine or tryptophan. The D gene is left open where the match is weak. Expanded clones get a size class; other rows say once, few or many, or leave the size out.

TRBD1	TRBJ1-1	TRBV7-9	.	TGTGCCAGCACCATCACCCGGACAGGGAACACTGAAGCTTTCTTT	CASTITRTGNTEAFF
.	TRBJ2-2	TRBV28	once	TGTGCCAGCAGTTCCCCGGGTCCCACCGGGGAGCTGTTTTTT	CASSSPGPTGELFF
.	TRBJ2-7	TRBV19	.	TGTGCCAGTAGTACCAGACAGGCCACCTACGAGCAGTACTTC	CASSTRQATYEQYF
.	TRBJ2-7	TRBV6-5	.	TGTGCCAGCAGTCTGGGGGCTAGCTCGCCGCTGGAGTACTTC	CASSLGASSPLEYF
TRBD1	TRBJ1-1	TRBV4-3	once	TGCGCCAGCAGCCTCGGGACAGGGGCTTCGAACACTGAAGCTTTCTTT	CASSLGTGASNTEAFF
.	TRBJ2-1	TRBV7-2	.	TGTGCCAGCAGCTACGGGACTTACAATGAGCAGTTCTTC	CASSYGTYNEQFF
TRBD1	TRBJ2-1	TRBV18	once	TGTGCCAGCTCACAGCCGGGACAGGGGGGTAATGAGCAGTTCTTC	CASSQPGQGGNEQFF
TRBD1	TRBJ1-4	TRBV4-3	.	TGCGCCAGCAGCCACAACTCGGACAGGGCCGCTAATGAAAAACTGTTTTTT	CASSHNSDRAANEKLFF
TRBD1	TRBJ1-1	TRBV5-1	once	TGCGCCAGCAGCCCCCGGACAGGGGGCCAGGGGAACACTGAAGCTTTCTTT	CASSPRTGGQGNTEAFF
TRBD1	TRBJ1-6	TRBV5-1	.	TGCGCCAGCAGCCCTGAGACAGGGACCCTCCACTTT	CASSPETGTLHF